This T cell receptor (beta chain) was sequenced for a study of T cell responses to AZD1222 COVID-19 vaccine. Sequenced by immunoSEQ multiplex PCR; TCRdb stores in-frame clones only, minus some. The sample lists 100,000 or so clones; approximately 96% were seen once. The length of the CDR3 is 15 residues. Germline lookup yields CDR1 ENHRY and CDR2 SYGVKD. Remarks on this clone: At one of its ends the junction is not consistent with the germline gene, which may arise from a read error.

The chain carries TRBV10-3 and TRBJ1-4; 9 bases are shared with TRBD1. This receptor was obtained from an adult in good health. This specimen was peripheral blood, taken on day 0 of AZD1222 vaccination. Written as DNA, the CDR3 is TGTGCCATCAGTGAAACCGGGACAGGGAATGCAAAACTGTTTTTT. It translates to CAISETGTGNAKLFF.